The TCR beta chain under discussion was sequenced for a study of T cells in Graves' hyperthyroidism and ophthalmopathy. Study-wide results and limits: A 13 V-J signature model discriminated ophthalmopathy versus stable hyperthyroidism. Most clonotypes expanded in thyroid above 0.001 were likewise present in blood.

TCR beta CDR3 sequences were amplified from RNA transcripts. The TCR CDR3 was amplified in a first-round RT-PCR using the HTBI primer set. TCRdb itself ran the multiplex PCR reads through MiXCR, one entry per CDR3 protein. This sample has 480,000 or so distinct CDR3 sequences, with approximately 49% found just once. This CDR3 contains 15 residues. Per the germline V gene, CDR1 is DFQATT and CDR2 is SNEGSKA (reference sequence). Uncontrolled infection, other autoimmune disease, pregnancy or lactation led to exclusion. Comment on this clonotype: No antigen is known for it. The junction differs from germline at one of its ends, possibly a read error.

The sequence derives from an adult woman with Graves' disease, either hyperthyroidism or ophthalmopathy (not recorded which). The V gene is TRBV20-1, the J gene TRBJ2-2, with D perhaps matching TRBD1 (6 bases). Specimen: peripheral blood or thyroid tissue (not recorded which). The CDR3 loop reads CSATQGTTNTGELFF. The CDR3 DNA follows: TGCAGTGCTACCCAGGGGACGACGAACACTGGGGAGCTGTTTTTT.